Given below is one T cell receptor (beta chain) in context. These data belong to a study of blood T cell repertoires in COVID-19. V gave up 5 bases and J gave up 0 bases, with 14 bases separating them. CDR3 length equals 15 residues. Looked up from germline, CDR1 is MGHRA and CDR2 is YSYEKL. Original processing methods: Reference gene primer amplification gave estimated nucleated cell counts. Using immunoSEQ multiplex PCR, the repertoire was profiled, and TCRdb retains in-frame clones only, with some absent. That table gives V, J and clone size, and the DNA gave D and trimming. The sample lists roughly 400,000 clones, 70% to 90% occurring once. Cohort assignment relied on participant-reported clinical history.

Sequenced: PBMCs or T cells enriched from blood (not recorded which). The chain employs TRBV4-1 and TRBJ2-7, with D possibly matching TRBD2 (5 bases). This TCR came from a young woman who had been exposed to COVID-19. The CDR3 nucleotides read TGCGCCAGCAGCAAGGACTCAACCACCTCCTACGAGCAGTACTTC. Translation: CASSKDSTTSYEQYF.